The rows below give T cell receptor beta chains drawn from one sample of a study of T-cell memory formation after mild COVID-19. One entry per CDR3 protein, called by TCRdb with MiXCR from the 5' RACE reads. This repertoire shows approximately 270,000 distinct CDR3 sequences, about a sixth found once; its top ten account for roughly 24%. The sequencing sample was made of PBMCs or a T cell subset sorted from them (not recorded which). These receptor sequences come from a man between 18 and 35 years old who had mild COVID-19 (a few samples of this study predate the infection). Cell type and time point are not known. CDR3s include the opening cysteine and the closing phenylalanine or tryptophan. A D gene is named only where the DNA matches it firmly. Size is omitted from some rows. Given values are once, few, many or a class for expanded clones.

CDR3 length	clone size	V gene	J gene	D gene	CDR3 protein	CDR3 DNA
17	many	TRBV7-6	TRBJ2-2	TRBD1	CASSSVFRTGETGELFF	TGTGCCAGCAGCTCCGTATTTAGGACAGGGGAAACCGGGGAGCTGTTTTTT
14	few	TRBV5-1	TRBJ2-3	TRBD1	CASSPRQGRDTQYF	TGCGCCAGCAGCCCACGACAGGGCCGGGATACGCAGTATTTT
15	few	TRBV4-3	TRBJ2-3	NA	CASSPRTVGWDTQYF	TGCGCCAGCAGCCCCCGCACCGTGGGTTGGGATACGCAGTATTTT
14	NA	TRBV20-1	TRBJ2-3	NA	CSARAPRLTDTQYF	TGCAGTGCTAGAGCCCCTCGGTTGACAGATACGCAGTATTTT
15	NA	TRBV7-9	TRBJ2-1	TRBD1	CASRRQGRPYNEQFF	TGTGCCAGCAGACGACAGGGGAGGCCTTACAATGAGCAGTTCTTC
14	few	TRBV11-2	TRBJ2-7	NA	CASSLLTGPWEQYF	TGTGCCAGCAGCTTACTGACAGGACCCTGGGAGCAGTACTTC
17	few	TRBV4-1	TRBJ2-3	TRBD1	CASSPDFEGASTDTQYF	TGCGCCAGCAGCCCGGATTTCGAGGGGGCTAGCACAGATACGCAGTATTTT
15	NA	TRBV7-9	TRBJ2-3	TRBD2	CASSPRGGAPDTQYF	TGTGCCAGCAGCCCCCGCGGGGGGGCCCCAGATACGCAGTATTTT
17	NA	TRBV6-6	TRBJ2-3	TRBD2	CASSYLASGGATDTQYF	TGTGCCAGCAGTTACTTGGCTAGCGGGGGGGCGACAGATACGCAGTATTTT
17	NA	TRBV10-2	TRBJ1-5	TRBD1	CASSEGTGGATGQPQHF	TGCGCCAGCAGTGAAGGGACAGGGGGCGCGACGGGTCAGCCCCAGCATTTT
19	NA	TRBV28	TRBJ2-3	TRBD2	CASSPLEVAGLPGTDTQYF	TGTGCCAGCAGCCCACTTGAGGTAGCGGGGCTCCCCGGCACAGATACGCAGTATTTT
15	NA	TRBV5-1	TRBJ2-7	TRBD1	CASSGADRSTDEQYF	TGCGCCAGCAGCGGGGCGGACAGGTCGACCGACGAGCAGTACTTC
15	many	TRBV7-9	TRBJ2-3	NA	CASSLTSGATDTQYF	TGTGCCAGCAGCCTAACATCCGGGGCCACAGATACGCAGTATTTT
13	few	TRBV5-5	TRBJ2-1	NA	CASSLEGGYEQFF	TGTGCCAGCAGCTTGGAAGGGGGATATGAGCAGTTCTTC
17	NA	TRBV20-1	TRBJ2-3	TRBD2	CSASWAGGPSALDTQYF	TGCAGTGCTAGCTGGGCGGGGGGGCCGTCGGCTCTAGATACGCAGTATTTT
14	NA	TRBV12-3/TRBV12-4	TRBJ2-1	NA	CASTERGGSIEQFF	TGTGCCAGCACCGAGAGGGGGGGGAGTATTGAGCAGTTCTTC
14	NA	TRBV7-9	TRBJ1-6	NA	CAGLTGPYNSPLHF	TGTGCCGGACTTACGGGGCCTTATAATTCACCCCTCCACTTT